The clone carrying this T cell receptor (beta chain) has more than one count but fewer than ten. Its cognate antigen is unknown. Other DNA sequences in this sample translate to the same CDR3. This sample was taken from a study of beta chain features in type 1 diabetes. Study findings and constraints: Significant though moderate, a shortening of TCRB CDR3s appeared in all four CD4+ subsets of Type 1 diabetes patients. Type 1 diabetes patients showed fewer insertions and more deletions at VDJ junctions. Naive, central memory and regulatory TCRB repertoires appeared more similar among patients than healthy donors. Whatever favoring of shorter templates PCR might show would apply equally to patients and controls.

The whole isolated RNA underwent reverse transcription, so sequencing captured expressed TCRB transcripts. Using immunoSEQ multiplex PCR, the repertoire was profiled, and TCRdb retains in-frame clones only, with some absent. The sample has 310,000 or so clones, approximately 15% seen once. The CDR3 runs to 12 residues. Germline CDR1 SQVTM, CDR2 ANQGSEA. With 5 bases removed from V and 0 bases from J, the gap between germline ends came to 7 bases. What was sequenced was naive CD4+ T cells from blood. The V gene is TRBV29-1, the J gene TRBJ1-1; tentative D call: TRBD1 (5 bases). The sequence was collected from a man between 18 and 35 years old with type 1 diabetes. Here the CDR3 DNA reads TGCAGCGTTCAGGGTATGAACACTGAAGCTTTCTTT. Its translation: CSVQGMNTEAFF.